There are many counts of the clone carrying this T cell receptor (beta chain). Its target is unknown. The data derive from a study of T cells in Graves' hyperthyroidism and ophthalmopathy. Whole-study findings and limits: The model forecast ophthalmopathy, anticipating it by a median around 6.5 months before onset. A model using 13 V-J features told ophthalmopathy apart from stable hyperthyroidism.

Trimming left V 6 bases short and J 1 base short, with 14 bases between. Per germline, CDR1 MNHNS and CDR2 SASEGT. This CDR3 contains 15 residues. Investigators excluded patients with uncontrolled infection, other autoimmune disease, pregnancy or lactation. Fresh peripheral blood, around 9.2 ml of it, supplied the PBMCs. Researchers amplified the TCR beta CDR3 regions from RNA transcripts. First-round RT-PCR of the TCR CDR3 relied on the HTBI primer set. In TCRdb, the multiplex PCR reads were re-called with MiXCR into one record per CDR3 protein. The sample records about 350,000 distinct CDR3 sequences, 17% being singletons.

The TCR was taken from a woman aged 30 to 39 with Graves' hyperthyroidism that later progressed to Graves' ophthalmopathy. Sequenced material: blood. This sequence joins TRBV6-1 and TRBJ2-3; D possibly matches TRBD1 or TRBD2 (5 bases each). The DNA for the CDR3 is TGTGCCAGCAGCGGGACGGATGACGGCACAGATACGCAGTATTTT. As protein: CASSGTDDGTDTQYF.